A single sample is the source of the 15 T cell receptor beta chains below, sequenced in a study of identical twins. TCRdb ran MiXCR on the 5' RACE reads and lists one entry per CDR3 protein. The sample yields about 470,000 distinct CDR3 sequences, about 24% seen once. These records were also assigned to another study, of T cells expressing NK-cell markers.

The sample comprised CD4+ T cells sorted from blood. These receptors originate from a woman aged 18-29 years in good health.

This clonotype was counted at least ten times. The CDR3 protein is CASSSGPYEQYF. CDR3 DNA sequence: TGTGCCAGCAGCTCCGGACCTTACGAGCAGTACTTC. The chain couples TRBV5-6 to TRBJ2-7; D not resolved. Trimming cost V 3 bases and J 4 bases, with 8 bases left between them. The CDR3 contains 12 residues. CDR1 and CDR2 (germline): SGHDT, YYEEEE.

This clonotype occurred a few times. The chain joins TRBV11-3 to TRBJ2-3, with 7 bases aligning to TRBD2. Germline V gene sequence: CDR1 SGHNT, CDR2 YENEEA. The CDR3 is 14 amino acids. Unmatched junction bases numbered 1, after V lost 4 bases and J lost 0 bases. The CDR3 loop reads CASSWGGSTDTQYF. DNA for the CDR3: TGTGCCAGCAGCTGGGGGGGGAGCACAGATACGCAGTATTTT.

V gene TRBV12-3 or TRBV12-4 combines with J gene TRBJ2-5; a possible D gene is TRBD2 (5 bases). The CDR3 spans 14 residues. The V and J ends lost 6 bases and 7 bases respectively, with 18 bases between them. CDR3 in DNA: TGTGCCAGCAGCCCGGTCCGGACTCTAGGGACCCAGTACTTC. Translated, it gives CASSPVRTLGTQYF.

This clonotype was recorded a few times. J is TRBJ2-7 and V is TRBV12-3 or TRBV12-4; the match to TRBD2 covers 8 bases. The length of the CDR3 is 13 residues. The ends lost 5 bases at V and 7 bases at J; junction bases unmatched: 7. The CDR3 is CASSTGLGVEQYF. In DNA, the CDR3 is TGTGCCAGCAGTACGGGACTAGGGGTAGAGCAGTACTTC.

J is TRBJ2-3 and V is TRBV14; 7 positions match TRBD2. V dropped 5 bases and J dropped 1; count of bases not matched to a gene: 12. The germline CDR1 and CDR2 sequences are SGHDN and FVKESK. CDR3 length: 17 amino acids. The CDR3 region is CASSYIARDYGTDTQYF. The DNA for the CDR3 is TGTGCCAGCAGCTACATCGCCCGGGACTATGGCACAGATACGCAGTATTTT.

This clonotype came up a few times. The chain uses TRBV5-1 and TRBJ2-1, with no clear D. V lost 3 bases to trimming and J lost 3 bases, with 10 bases between them. The germline V gene encodes CDR1 SGHRS and CDR2 YFSETQ. The CDR3 has 14 residues. The CDR3 region is CASSSVADYNEQFF. DNA of the CDR3: TGCGCCAGCAGCTCGGTAGCCGACTACAATGAGCAGTTCTTC.

This clonotype was seen ten or more times. J is TRBJ1-2 and V is TRBV5-1; no firm D call. CDR3 length equals 13 residues. V was trimmed by 1 base and J by 4 bases, leaving 8 bases between them. Per germline, CDR1 SGHRS and CDR2 YFSETQ. The CDR3 loop is CASSLNSLYGYTF. For the CDR3, the DNA is TGCGCCAGCAGCTTGAACAGCCTCTATGGCTACACCTTC. Based on the CDR3 plus reference TRBV5-1 and TRBJ1-2, the full variable domain is KAGVTQTPRYLIKTRGQQVTLSCSPISGHRSVSWYQQTPGQGLQFLFEYFSETQRNKGNFPGRFSGRQFSNSRSEMNVSTLELGDSALYLCASSLNSLYGYTFGSGTRLTVV.

This rearrangement joins TRBV29-1 to TRBJ2-2; no firm D call. The germline V gene has CDR1 SQVTM and CDR2 ANQGSEA. Trimming cost V 5 bases and J 2 bases, with 12 bases left between them. The CDR3 covers 14 residues. In nucleotides, the CDR3 is TGCAGCGTTCGTTTCGCGCGAAACACCGGGGAGCTGTTTTTT. Protein product: CSVRFARNTGELFF.

The rearrangement uses TRBV6-6 and TRBJ2-4, with TRBD1 matching 8 bases. From germline, CDR1 is MNHNY and CDR2 SVGAGI (reference sequence). CDR3 length: 13 amino acids. Trimming took 5 bases from V and 11 from J; bases not matched to a gene: 8. CDR3 region: CASSDRGTGVQYF. CDR3 nucleotides: TGTGCCAGCAGTGACCGCGGGACAGGCGTTCAGTACTTC.

This clonotype was picked up many times. V and J are TRBV7-9 and TRBJ1-4; D remains unclear. V lost 6 bases and J lost 2, with 10 bases in between. The CDR3 totals 14 residues. The germline V gene encodes CDR1 SEHNR and CDR2 FQNEAQ (reference sequence). The CDR3 protein is CASSRTSTNEKLFF. In DNA, the CDR3 is TGTGCCAGCAGTCGCACATCCACTAATGAAAAACTGTTTTTT.

V usage is TRBV5-1 and J usage is TRBJ2-7; no firm D call. This CDR3 spans 14 amino acids. The V gene's germline CDR1 is SGHRS and CDR2 YFSETQ. V lost 2 bases to trimming and J lost 2 bases, with 11 bases between them. This chain's CDR3 is CASSFTAGTYEQYF. The CDR3 DNA reads TGCGCCAGCAGCTTTACAGCAGGTACCTACGAGCAGTACTTC. The whole variable domain, remainder taken from reference TRBV5-1 and TRBJ2-7, is KAGVTQTPRYLIKTRGQQVTLSCSPISGHRSVSWYQQTPGQGLQFLFEYFSETQRNKGNFPGRFSGRQFSNSRSEMNVSTLELGDSALYLCASSFTAGTYEQYFGPGTRLTVT.

At least ten counts were recorded for this clonotype. V usage is TRBV6-1 and J usage is TRBJ1-1, with D tentatively TRBD1 (6 bases). The CDR3 has 14 residues. V gave up 5 bases and J gave up 4 bases, with 14 bases separating them. CDR1 is MNHNS, CDR2 SASEGT, per germline. The CDR3, as DNA: TGTGCCAGCAGTCTGTCATTCAGGGGCACTGAAGCTTTCTTT. Translating gives CASSLSFRGTEAFF.

V gene TRBV29-1 combines with J gene TRBJ2-7, with D hard to call. Per germline, CDR1 SQVTM and CDR2 ANQGSEA. The CDR3 has 13 residues. Trimming removed 0 bases from V and 0 bases from J, with 6 bases in between. This chain's CDR3 is CSVEDGFSYEQYF. The CDR3 coding sequence is TGCAGCGTTGAAGACGGGTTCTCCTACGAGCAGTACTTC.

The CDR3 coding sequence is TGTGCCAGCAGTCCAGGGGGCCGGAATGAAAAACTGTTTTTT. It translates to CASSPGGRNEKLFF. This rearrangement joins TRBV12-3 or TRBV12-4 to TRBJ1-4; 8 bases map to TRBD1. Unmatched junction bases numbered 4, after V lost 5 bases and J lost 5 bases. The CDR3 consists of 14 residues.

The chain joins TRBV20-1 to TRBJ2-3; a weak D match, TRBD2 (6 bases). Germline V gene lookup returns CDR1 DFQATT and CDR2 SNEGSKA (reference sequence). V was trimmed by 4 bases and J by 4 bases, leaving 9 bases between them. CDR3 length equals 12 residues. As DNA, the CDR3 is TGCAGTGCTAAGACTAGAGCAGATACGCAGTATTTT. It is translated as CSAKTRADTQYF.